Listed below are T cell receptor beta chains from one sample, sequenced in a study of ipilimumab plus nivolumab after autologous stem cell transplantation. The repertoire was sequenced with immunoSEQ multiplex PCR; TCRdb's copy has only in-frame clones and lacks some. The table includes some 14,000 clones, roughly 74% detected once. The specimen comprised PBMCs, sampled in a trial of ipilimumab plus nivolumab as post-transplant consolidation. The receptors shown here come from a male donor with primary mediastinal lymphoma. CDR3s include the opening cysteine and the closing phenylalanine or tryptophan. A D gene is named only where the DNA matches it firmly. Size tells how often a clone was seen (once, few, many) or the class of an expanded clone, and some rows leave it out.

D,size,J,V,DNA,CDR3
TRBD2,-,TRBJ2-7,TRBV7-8,TGTGCCAGCAGCTTAGGACTAGCGGTAACCTACGAGCAGTACTTC,CASSLGLAVTYEQYF
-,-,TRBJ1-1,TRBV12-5,TGTGCTAGTGGTTTGGGGCCCCACACTGAAGCTTTCTTT,CASGLGPHTEAFF
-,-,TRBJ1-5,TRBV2,TGTGCCAGCAGTGGGTCGGGCAATCAGCCCCAGCATTTT,CASSGSGNQPQHF
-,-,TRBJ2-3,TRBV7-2,TGTGCCAGCAGATCTCGGTCTACCCCGCAAGATACGCAGTATTTT,CASRSRSTPQDTQYF
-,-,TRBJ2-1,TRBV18,TGTGCCAGCTCACGCCCCACCGGGGAGCAGTTCTTC,CASSRPTGEQFF
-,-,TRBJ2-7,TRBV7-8,TGTGCCAGCAGCTCCTACGGGGGGCCGACCTACGAGCAGTACTTC,CASSSYGGPTYEQYF
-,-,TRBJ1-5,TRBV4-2,TGTGCCAGCAGCCAAGATTTCAATAGCGCGCAGCCCCAGCATTTT,CASSQDFNSAQPQHF
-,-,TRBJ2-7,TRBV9,TGTGCCAGCAGCCCCGGACAGATCCCCTACGAGCAGTACTTC,CASSPGQIPYEQYF
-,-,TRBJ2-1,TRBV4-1,TGCGCCAGCAGCCAAGAGCAAACAGATTCCTACAATGAGCAGTTCTTC,CASSQEQTDSYNEQFF
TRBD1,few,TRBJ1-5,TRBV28,TGTGCCAGCAGTTCGGAGGGGGCTAAAGGCAATCAGCCCCAGCATTTT,CASSSEGAKGNQPQHF
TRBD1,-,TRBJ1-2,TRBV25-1,TGTGCCAGCCAGGGGGCCGGGAACTATGGCTACACCTTC,CASQGAGNYGYTF